One and the same sample provided the 13 T cell receptor beta chains below, sequenced in a study of beta chain features in type 1 diabetes. All of the isolated RNA was reverse transcribed, so expressed TCRB transcripts were sequenced. Clones were sequenced by immunoSEQ multiplex PCR, and TCRdb holds only the in-frame ones, with some missing. The sample has 360,000 or so clones, around 20% seen once; the top ten hold around 0.044%. The sample consisted of naive CD4+ T cells from blood. Receptor source: a woman younger than 35 in good health.

This clone was seen only a few times. The rearrangement uses TRBV18 and TRBJ2-7, with a weak D call TRBD1 (6 bases). Trimming took 6 bases from V and 0 from J, leaving 18 bases between them. CDR3 length: 16 amino acids. Germline V gene sequence: CDR1 KGHSH, CDR2 LQKENI. This CDR3 is CASSPFDRMASYEQYF. The DNA for the CDR3 is TGTGCCAGCTCGCCCTTCGACAGGATGGCCTCCTACGAGCAGTACTTC.

In DNA, the CDR3 is TGTGCCTGGATACAGGGCACCACTAGCACAGATACGCAGTATTTT. It is translated as CAWIQGTTSTDTQYF. The genes are TRBV30 and TRBJ2-3; D is perhaps TRBD1 (6 bases). This CDR3 is 15 amino acids long. V shed 4 bases and J shed 0 bases, with 14 bases lying between them. Germline CDR1 and CDR2: GTSNPN and SVGIG (reference sequence).

A few counts support this clone. CDR3 bases: TGTGCCAGCAGCCAACAGGGGTTGGGCTACACCTTC. Translation: CASSQQGLGYTF. This chain links TRBV14 with TRBJ1-2; tentative D call: TRBD1 (6 bases). Germline loops: CDR1 SGHDN, CDR2 FVKESK. V lost 2 bases to trimming and J lost 8 bases, with 9 bases between them. The CDR3 length is 12 residues. Based on the CDR3 plus reference TRBV14 and TRBJ1-2, the full variable domain is EAGVTQFPSHSVIEKGQTVTLRCDPISGHDNLYWYRRVMGKEIKFLLHFVKESKQDESGMPNNRFLAERTGGTYSTLKVQPAELEDSGVYFCASSQQGLGYTFGSGTRLTVV.

This clone has only a few counts. V gene TRBV6-1 combines with J gene TRBJ2-7, with D maybe TRBD2 (6 bases). This CDR3 is built from 15 residues. Trimming removed 6 bases from V and 1 base from J, with 16 bases in between. Germline V gives CDR1 MNHNS, CDR2 SASEGT. The CDR3: CASSVPQAGSYEQYF. CDR3 coding DNA: TGTGCCAGCAGCGTCCCCCAGGCGGGATCCTACGAGCAGTACTTC.

The genes are TRBV7-2 and TRBJ1-5, with a tentative D call TRBD1 (5 bases). From germline, CDR1 is SGHTA and CDR2 FQGNSA. The CDR3 runs to 12 residues. Between the trimmed V and J ends, which lost 4 bases and 12 bases, there was a span of 13 bases. Here the CDR3 DNA reads TGTGCCAGCAGCTCGTCTACGGGGGGCCAGCATTTT. The encoded protein is CASSSSTGGQHF. Full variable domain (remainder filled in from reference TRBV7-2 and TRBJ1-5): GAGVSQSPSNKVTEKGKDVELRCDPISGHTALYWYRQSLGQGLEFLIYFQGNSAPDKSGLPSDRFSAERTGGSVSTLTIQRTQQEDSAVYLCASSSSTGGQHFGDGTRLSIL.

The V call is TRBV4-1, the J call TRBJ2-7, with D perhaps matching TRBD2 (5 bases). Trimming took off 0 bases at V and 6 bases at J, with 21 bases between the two ends. Germline loops: CDR1 MGHRA, CDR2 YSYEKL. This CDR3 has 17 amino acids. CDR3 region: CASSQEISGIQSGEQYF. The CDR3 DNA follows: TGCGCCAGCAGCCAAGAGATTTCGGGAATACAAAGTGGCGAGCAGTACTTC.

This clone was seen only a few times. This rearrangement joins TRBV2 to TRBJ2-1; 9 nucleotides match TRBD2. Trimming at V came to 3 bases and at J to 5 bases, leaving 5 bases not matched to a gene. The CDR3 spans 15 residues. Germline V gene data show CDR1 as SNHLY and CDR2 as FYNNEI. Written as DNA, the CDR3 is TGTGCCAGCAGTGATGAGGTAGCGGGGGACAATGAGCAGTTCTTC. Protein sequence: CASSDEVAGDNEQFF.

This clone was seen only a few times. The chain is built from TRBV5-1 and TRBJ2-7; perhaps TRBD1 as D (6 bases). The V gene lost 4 bases and the J gene lost 2 bases, with 10 bases spanning the gap. The length of the CDR3 is 13 residues. Germline CDR1 reads SGHRS; CDR2 reads YFSETQ. The CDR3: CASSHGQTYEQYF. In nucleotides, the CDR3 is TGCGCCAGCAGCCACGGACAGACCTACGAGCAGTACTTC.

This sequence joins TRBV29-1 and TRBJ2-5; 9 positions agree with TRBD1. Trimming took 7 bases from V and 3 from J; bases not matched to a gene: 18. CDR1 and CDR2 from the germline V gene are SQVTM and ANQGSEA. The CDR3 consists of 17 residues. Here the CDR3 reads CSATPGQGISQEETQYF. The CDR3 region has the DNA TGCAGCGCCACCCCCGGACAGGGGATATCACAAGAAGAGACCCAGTACTTC.

Only a few counts were recorded for this clone. This chain links TRBV7-3 with TRBJ1-1, with D possibly matching TRBD1 (5 bases). The CDR3 consists of 13 residues. Germline CDR1 and CDR2: SGHTA and FQGTGA. V was trimmed by 5 bases and J by 7 bases, leaving 14 bases between them. The CDR3 loop is CASSRNIQGEAFF. The CDR3 region has the DNA TGTGCCAGCAGCCGCAACATTCAGGGTGAAGCTTTCTTT.

The chain couples TRBV5-1 to TRBJ2-5, with a possible D match to TRBD2 (5 bases). V lost 0 bases and J lost 5, with 14 bases in between. This CDR3 region has 15 residues. CDR1 is SGHRS, CDR2 YFSETQ, per germline. Here the CDR3 DNA reads TGCGCCAGCAGCTTGGGGCGAGGGCAGCCGGAGACCCAGTACTTC. Protein product: CASSLGRGQPETQYF.

The CDR3 sequence is CASSRDYPYEQYF. The CDR3 DNA is TGTGCCAGCAGCAGAGACTACCCCTACGAGCAGTACTTC. The chain carries TRBV11-2 and TRBJ2-7; maybe TRBD2 (5 bases). V was cut by 5 bases and J by 2 bases, with 10 bases left in between. The CDR3 length is 13 residues. Germline CDR1 is SGHAT and CDR2 is FQNNGV.

This rearrangement joins TRBV18 to TRBJ1-1; possible D gene TRBD1, 6 bases. Germline CDR1 is KGHSH and CDR2 is LQKENI. The V end was cut by 7 bases, the J end by 5 bases, with 23 bases between. The CDR3 has 16 residues. CDR3: CASFYRPGRGETEAFF. The CDR3 DNA reads TGTGCCAGCTTCTACCGACCGGGCAGGGGCGAGACTGAAGCTTTCTTT.